This T cell receptor (beta chain) was recovered during a study of T-cell reconstitution after alpha-beta-depleted transplantation in children. During its preparation, the TCRbeta library received unique molecular identifiers. From the PCR reads, TCRdb called clonotypes with MiXCR, one entry per CDR3 protein. Among about 540,000 distinct CDR3 sequences listed, about 17% were seen once. CDR1 and CDR2 (germline): KGHSH, LQKENI. The V gene lost 0 bases and the J gene lost 4 bases, with 12 bases spanning the gap. CDR3 length: 15 amino acids. The sample in question was PBMCs from the stem cell graft donor, obtained from the stem cell graft. The sequence was collected from a human donor who donated a stem cell graft to a child with acute lymphoblastic leukemia. The chain employs TRBV18 and TRBJ1-1; D unclear. The CDR3 spells CASSPPWGISTEAFF. The CDR3 DNA reads TGTGCCAGCTCACCACCGTGGGGTATTAGCACTGAAGCTTTCTTT.